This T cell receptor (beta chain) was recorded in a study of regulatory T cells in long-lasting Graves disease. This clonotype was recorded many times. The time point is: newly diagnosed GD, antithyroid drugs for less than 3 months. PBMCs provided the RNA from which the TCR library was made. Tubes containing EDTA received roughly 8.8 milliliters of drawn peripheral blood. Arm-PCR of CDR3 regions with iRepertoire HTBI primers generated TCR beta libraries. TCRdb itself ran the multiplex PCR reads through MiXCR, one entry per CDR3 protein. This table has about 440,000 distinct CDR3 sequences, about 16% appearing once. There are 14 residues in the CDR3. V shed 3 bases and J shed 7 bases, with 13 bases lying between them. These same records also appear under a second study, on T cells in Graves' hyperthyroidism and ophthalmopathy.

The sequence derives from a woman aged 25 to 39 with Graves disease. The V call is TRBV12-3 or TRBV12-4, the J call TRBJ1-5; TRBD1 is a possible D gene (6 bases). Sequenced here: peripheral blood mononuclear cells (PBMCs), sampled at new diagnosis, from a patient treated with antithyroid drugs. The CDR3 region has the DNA TGTGCCAGCAGTTTCTCGGGGGCAGGACAGCCCCAGCATTTT. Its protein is CASSFSGAGQPQHF.